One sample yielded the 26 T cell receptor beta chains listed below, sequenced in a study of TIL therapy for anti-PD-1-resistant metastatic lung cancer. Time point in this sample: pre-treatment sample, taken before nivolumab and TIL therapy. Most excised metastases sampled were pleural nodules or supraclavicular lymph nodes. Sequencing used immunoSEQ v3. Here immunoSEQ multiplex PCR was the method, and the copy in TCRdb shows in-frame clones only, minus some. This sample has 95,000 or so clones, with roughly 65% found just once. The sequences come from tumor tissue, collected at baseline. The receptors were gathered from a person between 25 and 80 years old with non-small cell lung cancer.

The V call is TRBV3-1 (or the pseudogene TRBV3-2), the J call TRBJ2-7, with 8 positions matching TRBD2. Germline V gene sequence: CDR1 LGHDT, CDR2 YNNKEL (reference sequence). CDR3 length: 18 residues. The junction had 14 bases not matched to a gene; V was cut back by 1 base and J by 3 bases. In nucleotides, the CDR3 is TGTGCCAGCAGCCAAGTGTTAGCGGGACAAATCGGGGGCTACGAGCAGTACTTC. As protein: CASSQVLAGQIGGYEQYF.

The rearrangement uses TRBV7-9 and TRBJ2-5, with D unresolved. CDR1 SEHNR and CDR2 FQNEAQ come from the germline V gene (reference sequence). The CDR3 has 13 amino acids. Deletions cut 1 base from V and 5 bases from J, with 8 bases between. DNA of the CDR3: TGTGCCAGCAGCTTAGTTGGGGTGGAGACCCAGTACTTC. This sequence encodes CASSLVGVETQYF.

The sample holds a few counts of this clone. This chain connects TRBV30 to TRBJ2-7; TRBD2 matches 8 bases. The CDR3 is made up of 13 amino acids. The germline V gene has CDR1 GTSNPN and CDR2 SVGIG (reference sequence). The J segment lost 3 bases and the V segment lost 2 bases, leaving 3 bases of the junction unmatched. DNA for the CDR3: TGTGCCTGGAGTAGCGGGAGTATCTACGAGCAGTACTTC. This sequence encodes CAWSSGSIYEQYF.

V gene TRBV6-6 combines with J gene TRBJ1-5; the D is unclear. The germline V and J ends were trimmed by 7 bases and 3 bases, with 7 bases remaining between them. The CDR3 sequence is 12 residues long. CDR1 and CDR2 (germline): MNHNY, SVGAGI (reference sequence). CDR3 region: CASTQDNQPQHF. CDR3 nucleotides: TGTGCCAGCACGCAGGACAATCAGCCCCAGCATTTT.

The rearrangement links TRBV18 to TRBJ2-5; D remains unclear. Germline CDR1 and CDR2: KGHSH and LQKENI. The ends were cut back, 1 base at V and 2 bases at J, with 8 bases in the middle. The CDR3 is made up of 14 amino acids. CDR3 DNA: TGTGCCAGCTCACCACGGCACGGTCAAGAGACCCAGTACTTC. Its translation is CASSPRHGQETQYF.

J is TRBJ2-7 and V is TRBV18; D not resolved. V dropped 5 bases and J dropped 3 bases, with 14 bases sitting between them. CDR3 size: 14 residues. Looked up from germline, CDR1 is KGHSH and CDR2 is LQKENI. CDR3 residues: CASSSTAMNYEQYF. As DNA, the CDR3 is TGTGCCAGCTCATCTACAGCGATGAACTACGAGCAGTACTTC.

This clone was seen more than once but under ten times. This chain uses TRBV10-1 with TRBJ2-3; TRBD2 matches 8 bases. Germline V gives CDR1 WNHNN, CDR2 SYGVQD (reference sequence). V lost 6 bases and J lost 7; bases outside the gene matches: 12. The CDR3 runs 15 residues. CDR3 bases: TGCGCCAGCAGCTCGGGACTAGGGACGGCCAATACGCAGTATTTT. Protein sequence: CASSSGLGTANTQYF.

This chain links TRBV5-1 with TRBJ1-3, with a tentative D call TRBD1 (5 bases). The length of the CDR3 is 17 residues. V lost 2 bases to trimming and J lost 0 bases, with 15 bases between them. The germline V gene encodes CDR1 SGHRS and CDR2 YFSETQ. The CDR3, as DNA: TGCGCCAGCAGCTTCGGGACTGGAGGAAACTCTGGAAACACCATATATTTT. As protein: CASSFGTGGNSGNTIYF.

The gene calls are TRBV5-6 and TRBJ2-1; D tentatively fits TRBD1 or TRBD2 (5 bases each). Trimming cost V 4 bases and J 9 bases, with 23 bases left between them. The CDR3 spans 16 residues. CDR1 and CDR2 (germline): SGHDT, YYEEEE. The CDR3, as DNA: TGTGCCAGCAGCCTCGGGACCGTGGGAAATCTGGCTGAGCAGTTCTTC. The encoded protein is CASSLGTVGNLAEQFF. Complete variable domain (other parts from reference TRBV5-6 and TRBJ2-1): DAGVTQSPTHLIKTRGQQVTLRCSPKSGHDTVSWYQQALGQGPQFIFQYYEEEERQRGNFPDRFSGHQFPNYSSELNVNALLLGDSALYLCASSLGTVGNLAEQFFGPGTRLTVL.

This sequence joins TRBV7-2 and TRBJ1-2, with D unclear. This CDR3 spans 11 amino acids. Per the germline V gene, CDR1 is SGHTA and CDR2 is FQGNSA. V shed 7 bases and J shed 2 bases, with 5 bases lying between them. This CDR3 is CASTRNYGYTF. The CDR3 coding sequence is TGTGCCAGCACACGGAACTATGGCTACACCTTC.

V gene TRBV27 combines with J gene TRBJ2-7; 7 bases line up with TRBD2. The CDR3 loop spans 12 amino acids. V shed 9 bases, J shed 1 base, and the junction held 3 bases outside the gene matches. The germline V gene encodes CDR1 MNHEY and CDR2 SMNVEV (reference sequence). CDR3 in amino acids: CASGLGSYEQYF. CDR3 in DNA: TGTGCCAGTGGACTAGGTTCCTACGAGCAGTACTTC.

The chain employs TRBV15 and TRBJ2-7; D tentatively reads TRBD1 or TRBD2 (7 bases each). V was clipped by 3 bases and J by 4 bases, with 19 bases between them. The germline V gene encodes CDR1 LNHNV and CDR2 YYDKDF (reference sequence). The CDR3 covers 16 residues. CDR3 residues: CATSSDQGGGGYEQYF. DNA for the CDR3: TGTGCCACCAGCAGTGACCAGGGGGGAGGGGGTTACGAGCAGTACTTC.

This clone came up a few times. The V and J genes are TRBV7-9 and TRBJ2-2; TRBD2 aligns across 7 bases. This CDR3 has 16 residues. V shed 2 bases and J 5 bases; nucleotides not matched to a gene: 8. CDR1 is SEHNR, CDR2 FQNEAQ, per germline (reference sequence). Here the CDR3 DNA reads TGTGCCAGCAGCTTAACAGCGCCCGGGGGGACCGGGGAGCTGTTTTTT. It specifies CASSLTAPGGTGELFF.

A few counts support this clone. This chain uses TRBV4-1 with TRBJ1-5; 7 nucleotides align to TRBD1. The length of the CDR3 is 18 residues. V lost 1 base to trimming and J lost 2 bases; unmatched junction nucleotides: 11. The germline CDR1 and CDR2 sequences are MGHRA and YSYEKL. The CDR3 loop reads CASSQGAGGFSGNQPQHF. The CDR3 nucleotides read TGCGCCAGCAGCCAAGGCGCAGGGGGTTTTTCGGGCAATCAGCCCCAGCATTTT.

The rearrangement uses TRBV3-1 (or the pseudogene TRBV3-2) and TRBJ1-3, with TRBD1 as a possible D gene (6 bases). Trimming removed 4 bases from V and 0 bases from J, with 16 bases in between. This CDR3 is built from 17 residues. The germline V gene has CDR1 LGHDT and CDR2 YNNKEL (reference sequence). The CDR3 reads CASSLRTDDFSGNTIYF. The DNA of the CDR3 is TGTGCCAGCAGCCTGCGGACAGATGACTTCTCTGGAAACACCATATATTTT.

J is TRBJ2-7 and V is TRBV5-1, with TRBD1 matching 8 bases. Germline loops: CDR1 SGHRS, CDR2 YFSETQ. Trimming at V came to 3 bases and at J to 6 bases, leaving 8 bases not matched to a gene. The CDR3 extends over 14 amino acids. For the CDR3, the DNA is TGCGCCAGCAGCTCCCGGACAGGGTCTCCCGAGCAGTACTTC. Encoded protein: CASSSRTGSPEQYF. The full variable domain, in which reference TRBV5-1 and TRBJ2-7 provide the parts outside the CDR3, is KAGVTQTPRYLIKTRGQQVTLSCSPISGHRSVSWYQQTPGQGLQFLFEYFSETQRNKGNFPGRFSGRQFSNSRSEMNVSTLELGDSALYLCASSSRTGSPEQYFGPGTRLTVT.

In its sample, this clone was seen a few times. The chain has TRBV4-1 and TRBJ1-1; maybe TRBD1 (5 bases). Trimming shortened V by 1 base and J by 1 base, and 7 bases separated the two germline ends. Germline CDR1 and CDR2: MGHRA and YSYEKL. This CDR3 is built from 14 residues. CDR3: CASSQARENTEAFF. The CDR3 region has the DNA TGCGCCAGCAGCCAAGCCAGGGAGAACACTGAAGCTTTCTTT.

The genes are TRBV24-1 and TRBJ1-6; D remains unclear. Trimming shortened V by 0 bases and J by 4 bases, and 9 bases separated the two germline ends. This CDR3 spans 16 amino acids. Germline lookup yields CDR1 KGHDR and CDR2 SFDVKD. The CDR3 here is CATSDLEHDYNSPLHF. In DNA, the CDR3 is TGTGCCACCAGTGATTTGGAACACGATTATAATTCACCCCTCCACTTT.

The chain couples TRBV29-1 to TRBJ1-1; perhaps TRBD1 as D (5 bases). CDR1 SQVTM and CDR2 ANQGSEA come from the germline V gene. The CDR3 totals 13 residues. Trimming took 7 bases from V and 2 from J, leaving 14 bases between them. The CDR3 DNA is TGCAGCGCTAGGGTGCAGGGAAACACTGAAGCTTTCTTT. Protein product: CSARVQGNTEAFF.

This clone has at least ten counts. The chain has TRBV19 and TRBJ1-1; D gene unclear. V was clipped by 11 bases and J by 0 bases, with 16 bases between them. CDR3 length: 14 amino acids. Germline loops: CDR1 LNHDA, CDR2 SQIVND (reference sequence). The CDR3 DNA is TGTGCCGTCGGGTCAGTGAGAATGAACACTGAAGCTTTCTTT. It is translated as CAVGSVRMNTEAFF.

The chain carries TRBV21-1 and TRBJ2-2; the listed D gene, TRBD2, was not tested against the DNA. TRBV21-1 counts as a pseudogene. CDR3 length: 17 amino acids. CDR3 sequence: CARGGTSGGGNTGELFF. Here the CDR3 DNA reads TGTGCCAGGGGAGGGACTAGCGGGGGAGGGAACACCGGGGAGCTGTTTTTT.

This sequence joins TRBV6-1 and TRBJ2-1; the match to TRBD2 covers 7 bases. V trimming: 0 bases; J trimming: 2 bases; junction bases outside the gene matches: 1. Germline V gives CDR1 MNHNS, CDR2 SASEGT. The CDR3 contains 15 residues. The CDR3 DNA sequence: TGTGCCAGCAGTGAAGCACTAGCGCCCTACAATGAGCAGTTCTTC. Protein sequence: CASSEALAPYNEQFF.

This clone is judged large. The CDR3 reads CASSESSGGHYNEQFF. Here the CDR3 DNA reads TGTGCCAGCAGTGAATCGAGCGGGGGCCACTACAATGAGCAGTTCTTC. This chain links TRBV2 with TRBJ2-1, with 8 bases lining up with TRBD2. The germline V gene has CDR1 SNHLY and CDR2 FYNNEI. J gave up 3 bases and V 2 bases, and 6 bases lay outside the gene matches. This CDR3 has 16 residues.

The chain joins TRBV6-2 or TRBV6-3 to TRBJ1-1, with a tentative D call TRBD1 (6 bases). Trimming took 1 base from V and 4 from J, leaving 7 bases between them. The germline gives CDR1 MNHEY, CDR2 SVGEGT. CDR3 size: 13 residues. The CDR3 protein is CASSYWGATEAFF. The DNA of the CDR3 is TGTGCCAGCAGTTACTGGGGGGCCACTGAAGCTTTCTTT.

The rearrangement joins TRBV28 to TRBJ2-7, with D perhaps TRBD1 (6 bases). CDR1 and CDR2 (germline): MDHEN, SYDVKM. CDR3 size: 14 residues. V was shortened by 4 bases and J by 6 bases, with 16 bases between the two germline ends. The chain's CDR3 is CASSSTGTLLEQYF. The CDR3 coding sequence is TGTGCCAGCAGTTCGACCGGGACACTCCTCGAGCAGTACTTC.

The CDR3: CASSYLIGAGVQETQYF. The CDR3, as DNA: TGTGCCAGCAGTTACCTCATAGGGGCGGGAGTCCAAGAGACCCAGTACTTC. This rearrangement joins TRBV6-2 or TRBV6-3 to TRBJ2-5; 7 bases are a match to TRBD2. Germline values: CDR1 MNHEY, CDR2 SVGEGT. This CDR3 contains 17 residues. J gave up 1 base and V 2 bases, and 10 bases lay outside the gene matches.